The rows below give T cell receptor beta chains drawn from one sample of a study of beta chain features in type 1 diabetes. Using immunoSEQ multiplex PCR, the repertoire was profiled, and TCRdb retains in-frame clones only, with some absent. This sample has around 360,000 clones, with 10% to 15% found just once. Specimen: naive CD4+ T cells from blood. All receptors derive from a woman younger than 35 with type 1 diabetes. CDR3s include the opening cysteine and the closing phenylalanine or tryptophan. The order of the fields is D gene, V gene, J gene, clone size, CDR3 protein, CDR3 DNA. The D gene is left open where the match is weak. Part of the rows lack a size; the others show once, few, many or a class for expanded clones.

>TRBD2|TRBV7-2|TRBJ2-7|.
CASSPTSGPTYEQYF
TGTGCCAGCAGCCCGACTAGCGGCCCAACCTACGAGCAGTACTTC
>TRBD1|TRBV7-9|TRBJ2-5|few
CASSLMKGAGETQYF
TGTGCCAGCAGCTTAATGAAGGGGGCAGGAGAGACCCAGTACTTC
>TRBD1|TRBV30|TRBJ1-1|few
CAWSVRDRGGNTEAFF
TGTGCCTGGAGTGTCAGGGACAGGGGCGGGAACACTGAAGCTTTCTTT
>TRBD2|TRBV2|TRBJ2-1|.
CASSETQREVQFF
TGTGCCAGCAGTGAAACCCAGCGGGAGGTCCAGTTCTTC
>TRBD1|TRBV7-9|TRBJ2-1|.
CASSLGAGGYNEQFF
TGTGCCAGCAGCTTAGGGGCAGGGGGCTACAATGAGCAGTTCTTC
>TRBD1|TRBV9|TRBJ2-7|few
CASSRDRGSYEQYF
TGTGCCAGCAGCCGGGACAGGGGCTCCTACGAGCAGTACTTC
>.|TRBV15|TRBJ1-1|.
CATSRDPGRVVTEAFF
TGTGCCACCAGCAGAGATCCTGGGAGGGTGGTCACTGAAGCTTTCTTT
>TRBD1|TRBV15|TRBJ2-7|few
CATSRDRGQYEQYF
TGTGCCACCAGCAGAGATAGGGGACAGTACGAGCAGTACTTC
>TRBD2|TRBV9|TRBJ2-7|few
CASSLDSGSSYEQYF
TGTGCCAGCAGTCTTGATAGCGGGAGCTCCTACGAGCAGTACTTC
>.|TRBV2|TRBJ1-1|few
CASSVAENTEAFF
TGTGCCAGCAGTGTGGCAGAGAACACTGAAGCTTTCTTT
>TRBD1|TRBV27|TRBJ2-2|few
CASSPIYRGPTGELFF
TGTGCCAGCAGCCCAATCTACAGGGGTCCTACCGGGGAGCTGTTTTTT
>TRBD1|TRBV6-4|TRBJ1-2|few
CASSPGGQGDYTF
TGTGCCAGCAGTCCCGGGGGACAGGGGGACTACACCTTC
>.|TRBV27|TRBJ2-5|.
CASSFAGVETQYF
TGTGCCAGCAGTTTCGCAGGGGTAGAGACCCAGTACTTC
>.|TRBV6-5|TRBJ1-1|few
CASSYDHHRNTEAFF
TGTGCCAGCAGTTACGATCACCACAGGAACACTGAAGCTTTCTTT
>TRBD1|TRBV18|TRBJ1-4|.
CASSPRQGGEKLFF
TGTGCCAGCTCACCACGACAGGGTGGTGAAAAACTGTTTTTT
>.|TRBV7-2|TRBJ2-1|few
CASSPDWISYNEQFF
TGTGCCAGCAGCCCAGACTGGATCTCCTACAATGAGCAGTTCTTC
>TRBD1|TRBV30|TRBJ1-3|few
CAWETGQGSGRPDF
TGTGCCTGGGAAACGGGACAGGGTTCTGGCCGGCCGGATTTT
>TRBD1|TRBV18|TRBJ2-2|few
CASSDRDTGELFF
TGTGCCAGCTCGGACAGGGACACCGGGGAGCTGTTTTTT
>TRBD1|TRBV9|TRBJ1-2|few
CASSAYDRADYGYTF
TGTGCCAGCAGCGCCTACGACAGGGCGGACTATGGCTACACCTTC
>TRBD1|TRBV18|TRBJ1-4|.
CASSRGTAEKLFF
TGTGCCAGCTCACGTGGGACAGCCGAAAAACTGTTTTTT
>.|TRBV14|TRBJ2-3|few
CASSRLPTTDTQYF
TGTGCCAGCAGCCGCTTACCGACTACAGATACGCAGTATTTT
>.|TRBV19|TRBJ1-1|.
CASTRVTMNTEAFF
TGTGCCAGTACCAGGGTTACAATGAACACTGAAGCTTTCTTT
>TRBD2|TRBV10-3|TRBJ2-5|.
CAISAGTSGGARETQYF
TGTGCCATCAGCGCCGGGACTAGCGGGGGGGCCCGGGAGACCCAGTACTTC
>TRBD2|TRBV7-2|TRBJ2-1|.
CASSLLVLARAGETGEQFF
TGTGCCAGCAGCTTATTGGTGTTAGCTCGAGCGGGAGAAACGGGTGAGCAGTTCTTC
>.|TRBV27|TRBJ2-4|.
CASSFRSGTHIQYF
TGTGCCAGCAGTTTCAGGAGCGGTACGCACATTCAGTACTTC
>TRBD2|TRBV29-1|TRBJ2-7|.
CSVEGPSGTVREQYF
TGCAGCGTTGAGGGTCCTAGCGGGACCGTTCGCGAGCAGTACTTC